These 21 T cell receptor beta chains were all obtained from the same sample, sequenced in a study of graft-versus-host responses after intestinal transplantation. Clones were read by immunoSEQ multiplex PCR, and TCRdb kept only the in-frame ones, dropping some. The data hold 150,000 or so clones, with about 90% observed a single time. What these receptors recognize is not known. This sample comprised unstimulated CD4+ T cells sorted from spleen or lymph node cells, obtained before intestinal transplant. These receptors all stem from a human donor who received an intestinal transplant.

The chain is built from TRBV5-8 and TRBJ2-7; maybe TRBD2 (6 bases). This CDR3 spans 15 amino acids. With 5 bases removed from V and 6 bases from J, the gap between germline ends came to 21 bases. In germline, CDR1 is SGHTS, CDR2 YDEGEE. The CDR3 loop reads CASRWAGLNLGEQYF. The CDR3 DNA reads TGTGCCAGCAGGTGGGCGGGACTGAACCTTGGCGAGCAGTACTTC.

The rearrangement joins TRBV7-9 to TRBJ2-1; D not certain. The CDR3 consists of 13 residues. Germline assignment: CDR1 SEHNR and CDR2 FQNEAQ (reference sequence). The V end was cut by 2 bases, the J end by 9 bases, with 11 bases between. In DNA form, the CDR3 reads TGTGCCAGCAGCTTAAACGGTCAAGGTGAGCAGTTCTTC. Protein: CASSLNGQGEQFF.

The chain has TRBV14 and TRBJ2-1, with D hard to call. The CDR3 length is 13 residues. In germline, CDR1 is SGHDN, CDR2 FVKESK. With 4 bases removed from V and 4 bases from J, the gap between germline ends came to 8 bases. CDR3 region: CASSRQRYNEQFF. CDR3 DNA sequence: TGTGCCAGCAGCCGGCAGCGTTACAATGAGCAGTTCTTC.

In its sample, this clone was seen a few times. The V and J genes are TRBV5-5 and TRBJ2-1, with D tentatively TRBD2 (6 bases). Trimming stripped 2 bases from V and 4 bases from J, with 13 bases between. This CDR3 region has 15 residues. The germline gives CDR1 SGHKS, CDR2 YYEKEE (reference sequence). CDR3 bases: TGTGCCAGCAGCTTAGGAGCGGGCGTATACAATGAGCAGTTCTTC. Translating gives CASSLGAGVYNEQFF.

This chain joins TRBV7-9 and TRBJ1-4; no reliable D call. V was shortened by 0 bases and J by 6 bases, with 8 bases between the two germline ends. The CDR3 is 14 residues long. Germline V gene data show CDR1 as SEHNR and CDR2 as FQNEAQ (reference sequence). Written as DNA, the CDR3 is TGTGCCAGCAGCTTAGCCATTGGGGATGAAAAACTGTTTTTT. This gives the protein CASSLAIGDEKLFF.

The chain recombines TRBV7-2 with TRBJ1-1; tentatively, D is TRBD1 (6 bases). Germline V gene lookup returns CDR1 SGHTA and CDR2 FQGNSA. The germline V and J ends were trimmed by 5 bases and 1 base, with 20 bases remaining between them. The CDR3 length is 17 residues. CDR3 amino acids: CASSTQGLMGGNTEAFF. The CDR3 DNA reads TGTGCCAGCAGCACCCAGGGGCTAATGGGAGGGAACACTGAAGCTTTCTTT.

The rearrangement links TRBV15 to TRBJ2-3, with D possibly matching TRBD2 (5 bases). V gave up 2 bases and J gave up 15 bases, with 18 bases separating them. Germline V gene lookup returns CDR1 LNHNV and CDR2 YYDKDF (reference sequence). The CDR3 sequence is 13 residues long. The CDR3 DNA reads TGTGCCACCAGCAGACAACTAGGGTGGATTGGCTATTTT. This encodes CATSRQLGWIGYF.

This rearrangement joins TRBV19 to TRBJ1-4, with 8 positions matching TRBD1. The germline V gene has CDR1 LNHDA and CDR2 SQIVND (reference sequence). With V trimmed by 3 bases and J by 0 bases, 6 bases remained unmatched. The CDR3 runs to 17 residues. CDR3 loop: CASSIPGQAATNEKLFF. The CDR3 DNA reads TGTGCCAGTAGTATCCCGGGACAGGCCGCAACTAATGAAAAACTGTTTTTT.

The chain joins TRBV11-3 to TRBJ2-2, with TRBD1 matching over 9 bases. CDR1 SGHNT and CDR2 YENEEA come from the germline V gene. CDR3 length: 15 amino acids. After removal of 3 bases from V and 5 bases from J, the junction contained 4 bases not matched to a gene. CDR3 nucleotide sequence: TGTGCCAGCAGCTTGGACAGGGGAAGAACCGGGGAGCTGTTTTTT. As protein: CASSLDRGRTGELFF.

The V call is TRBV7-9, the J call TRBJ1-2, with D unclear. Trimming stripped 7 bases from V and 4 bases from J, with 16 bases between. CDR1 is SEHNR, CDR2 FQNEAQ, per germline (reference sequence). The CDR3 spans 14 residues. As DNA, the CDR3 is TGTGCCAGCACCCCGACACGGACTCTCTATGGCTACACCTTC. This gives the protein CASTPTRTLYGYTF.

The CDR3 reads CASSSDLNEQFF. The DNA of the CDR3 is TGCGCCAGCAGCTCCGACCTCAATGAGCAGTTCTTC. The gene calls are TRBV5-1 and TRBJ2-1; no definite D call. The CDR3 runs 12 residues. Germline values: CDR1 SGHRS, CDR2 YFSETQ. Trimming left V 3 bases short and J 6 bases short, with 7 bases between.

The V gene is TRBV6-6, the J gene TRBJ2-7, with D perhaps matching TRBD1 (6 bases). CDR1 and CDR2 (germline): MNHNY, SVGAGI (reference sequence). This CDR3 contains 14 residues. Trimming removed 6 bases at V and 0 bases at J, with 12 bases between. The DNA of the CDR3 is TGTGCCAGCAGGGCCGGGACATCCTCCTACGAGCAGTACTTC. Protein product: CASRAGTSSYEQYF.

This chain connects TRBV7-9 to TRBJ1-1; the D gene is possibly TRBD1 (5 bases). The CDR3 loop spans 15 amino acids. The V gene's germline CDR1 is SEHNR and CDR2 FQNEAQ (reference sequence). V was pared by 2 bases and J by 4 bases, with 14 bases between. The CDR3 sequence: CASSLIRKDSTEAFF. The DNA for the CDR3 is TGTGCCAGCAGCTTAATAAGAAAAGACAGCACTGAAGCTTTCTTT.

This clone was detected once. The chain carries TRBV2 and TRBJ1-3; D is uncertain. The germline V gene has CDR1 SNHLY and CDR2 FYNNEI. The CDR3 length is 16 residues. Trimming removed 7 bases at V and 0 bases at J, with 16 bases between. The CDR3 is CASTLLRVYSGNTIYF. The CDR3 nucleotides are TGTGCCAGCACCCTCCTCCGGGTCTACTCTGGAAACACCATATATTTT.

The rearrangement uses TRBV28 and TRBJ2-3; D gene unclear. CDR1 and CDR2 (germline): MDHEN, SYDVKM. The V end lost 3 bases, the J end lost 4 bases, and 8 bases lay between the germline ends. The CDR3 has 13 residues. CDR3 loop: CASSLSGADTQYF. CDR3 in DNA: TGTGCCAGCAGTTTGAGTGGCGCAGATACGCAGTATTTT. Filled out from reference TRBV28 and TRBJ2-3, the complete variable domain reads DVKVTQSSRYLVKRTGEKVFLECVQDMDHENMFWYRQDPGLGLRLIYFSYDVKMKEKGDIPEGYSVSREKKERFSLILESASTNQTSMYLCASSLSGADTQYFGPGTRLTVL.

The V call is TRBV4-3, the J call TRBJ1-1; 7 bases map to TRBD1. Germline V gene data show CDR1 as LGHNA and CDR2 as YSLEER. Unmatched junction bases numbered 4, after V lost 1 base and J lost 5 bases. CDR3 size: 14 residues. CDR3 protein: CASSQGNRGTEAFF. The CDR3 DNA is TGCGCCAGCAGCCAAGGCAACAGGGGTACTGAAGCTTTCTTT.

The chain combines TRBV5-1 with TRBJ2-3; no reliable D call. The CDR3 spans 15 residues. The germline V and J ends were trimmed by 5 bases and 2 bases, with 15 bases remaining between them. Germline-derived CDR1 and CDR2 are SGHRS and YFSETQ. As DNA, the CDR3 is TGCGCCAGCAGATCCCTTTTTAAGGTCACAGATACGCAGTATTTT. Protein product: CASRSLFKVTDTQYF.

The V gene is TRBV18, the J gene TRBJ2-1; no clear D. V lost 3 bases to trimming and J lost 10 bases, with 13 bases between them. Germline lookup yields CDR1 KGHSH and CDR2 LQKENI. The CDR3 length is 13 residues. The CDR3 nucleotides read TGTGCCAGCTCACCGACGAGCACGAAGGAGCAGTTCTTC. Translating it yields CASSPTSTKEQFF. Full variable domain (missing parts from reference TRBV18 and TRBJ2-1): NAGVMQNPRHLVRRRGQEARLRCSPMKGHSHVYWYRQLPEEGLKFMVYLQKENIIDESGMPKERFSAEFPKEGPSILRIQQVVRGDSAAYFCASSPTSTKEQFFGPGTRLTVL.

V and J are TRBV19 and TRBJ1-1; maybe TRBD1 (6 bases). V lost 5 bases and J lost 10, with 17 bases in between. Germline V CDR1 and CDR2: LNHDA, SQIVND (reference sequence). CDR3 length equals 13 residues. CDR3 nucleotide sequence: TGTGCCAGTAGTTTGGACAGTCGGGCGGGAGCTTTCTTT. It is translated as CASSLDSRAGAFF. Supplemented by reference TRBV19 and TRBJ1-1, the full variable domain reads DGGITQSPKYLFRKEGQNVTLSCEQNLNHDAMYWYRQDPGQGLRLIYYSQIVNDFQKGDIAEGYSVSREKKESFPLTVTSAQKNPTAFYLCASSLDSRAGAFFGQGTRLTVV.

This chain uses TRBV11-2 with TRBJ2-7, with 9 nucleotides matching TRBD2. V lost 1 base and J lost 0; bases outside the gene matches: 7. CDR1 SGHAT and CDR2 FQNNGV come from the germline V gene. This CDR3 spans 17 amino acids. CDR3 protein: CASSLGGIAGVSYEQYF. DNA for the CDR3: TGTGCCAGCAGCTTAGGGGGCATAGCGGGAGTCTCCTACGAGCAGTACTTC.

The chain uses TRBV6-1 and TRBJ1-5; D might be TRBD1 (6 bases). The V end was cut by 3 bases, the J end by 1 base, with 22 bases between. CDR1 is MNHNS and CDR2 is SASEGT in the germline V gene. This CDR3 is 19 amino acids long. In nucleotides, the CDR3 is TGTGCCAGCAGTGATCGTTGGTCATACAGGGCAGGGAGCAATCAGCCCCAGCATTTT. This codes for CASSDRWSYRAGSNQPQHF.